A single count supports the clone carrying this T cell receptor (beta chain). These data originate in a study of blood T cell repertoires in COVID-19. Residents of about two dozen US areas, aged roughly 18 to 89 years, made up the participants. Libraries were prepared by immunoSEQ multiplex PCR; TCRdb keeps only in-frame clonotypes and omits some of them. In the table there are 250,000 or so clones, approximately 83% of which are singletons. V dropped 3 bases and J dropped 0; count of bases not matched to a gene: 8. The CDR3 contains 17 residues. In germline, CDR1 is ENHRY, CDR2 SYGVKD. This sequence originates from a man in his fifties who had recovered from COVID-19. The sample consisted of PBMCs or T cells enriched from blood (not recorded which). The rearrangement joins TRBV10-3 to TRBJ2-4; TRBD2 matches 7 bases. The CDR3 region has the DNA TGTGCCATCAGTGAATCGGCTAGCGGCCTAGCCAAAAACATTCAGTACTTC. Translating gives CAISESASGLAKNIQYF.